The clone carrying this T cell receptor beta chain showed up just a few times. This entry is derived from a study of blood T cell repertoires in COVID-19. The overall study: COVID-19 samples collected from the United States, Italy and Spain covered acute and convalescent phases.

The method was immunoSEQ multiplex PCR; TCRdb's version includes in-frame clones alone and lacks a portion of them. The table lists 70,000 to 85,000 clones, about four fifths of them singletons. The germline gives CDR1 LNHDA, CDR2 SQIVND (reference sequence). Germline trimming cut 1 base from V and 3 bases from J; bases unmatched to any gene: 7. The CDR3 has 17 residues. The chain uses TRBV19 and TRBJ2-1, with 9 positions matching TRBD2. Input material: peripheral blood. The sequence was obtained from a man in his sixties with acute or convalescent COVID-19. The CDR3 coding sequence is TGTGCCAGTAGTATAGGAGTAGCGGGAGTTGGCTACAATGAGCAGTTCTTC. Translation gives CASSIGVAGVGYNEQFF.